Listed below are T cell receptor beta chains from one sample, sequenced in a study of blood T cells in healthy people across ages. TCRdb ran MiXCR on the 5' RACE reads and lists one entry per CDR3 protein. The data contain about 1,800,000 distinct CDR3 sequences, 28% of them singletons. Sequenced: blood. The receptors come from a woman in her thirties in good health. Both conserved end residues are part of each CDR3. D genes are given only for firm matches. Clone size, where shown, is once, few, many, or a class for clones that have expanded.

TRBJ2-5,TRBV12-3/TRBV12-4,many,TRBD2,CASSPARGGSVTQYF,TGTGCCAGCAGTCCCGCCCGGGGGGGATCAGTGACCCAGTACTTC
TRBJ2-1,TRBV20-1,many,TRBD2,CSAPNSGRIDEQFF,TGCAGTGCCCCTAATAGCGGGAGGATCGATGAGCAGTTCTTC
TRBJ2-7,TRBV6-1,few,NA,CASSDWGDSYEQYF,TGTGCCAGCAGTGACTGGGGGGATTCCTACGAGCAGTACTTC
TRBJ2-7,TRBV14,NA,TRBD2,CASTAGRGAYEQYF,TGTGCCAGCACCGCGGGCCGGGGGGCCTACGAGCAGTACTTC
TRBJ2-7,TRBV18,NA,TRBD1,CASSRDREASYEQYF,TGTGCCAGCTCCCGGGACAGGGAGGCGTCCTACGAGCAGTACTTC
TRBJ2-2,TRBV28,few,NA,CATFRSSGELFF,TGTGCCACCTTTAGATCGTCCGGGGAGCTGTTTTTT
TRBJ2-5,TRBV29-1,many,TRBD2,CSVELAGAVVTQYF,TGCAGCGTTGAGTTAGCGGGAGCGGTGGTGACCCAGTACTTC
TRBJ1-1,TRBV5-1,few,TRBD1,CASSLLVTGGRSEAFF,TGCGCCAGCAGCCTACTGGTAACAGGGGGCAGATCTGAAGCTTTCTTT
TRBJ2-5,TRBV5-1,NA,NA,CASSFPPPRETQYF,TGCGCCAGCAGCTTCCCCCCGCCCAGGGAGACCCAGTACTTC
TRBJ2-2,TRBV29-1,NA,TRBD1,CSVVTGGTGELFF,TGCAGCGTTGTAACAGGGGGGACCGGGGAGCTGTTTTTT
TRBJ2-2,TRBV12-3/TRBV12-4,NA,TRBD1,CASPPPGQENTGELFF,TGTGCCAGCCCTCCCCCGGGACAGGAGAACACCGGGGAGCTGTTTTTT
TRBJ2-7,TRBV4-1,NA,TRBD1,CASSQEEDRGLREQYF,TGCGCCAGCAGCCAAGAAGAGGACAGGGGGCTTCGCGAGCAGTACTTC
TRBJ2-6,TRBV29-1,many,TRBD1,CSVGGQGAAGANVLTF,TGCAGCGTTGGCGGACAGGGGGCCGCGGGGGCCAACGTCCTGACTTTC
TRBJ2-7,TRBV2,few,TRBD2,CASSAGSGKLEQYF,TGTGCCAGCAGTGCGGGTAGCGGGAAGCTCGAGCAGTACTTC
TRBJ1-2,TRBV11-2,many,NA,CASKPLSGLYGYTF,TGTGCCAGTAAACCCCTGAGTGGTCTCTATGGCTACACCTTC
TRBJ2-5,TRBV9,once,TRBD2,CASSASGREETQYF,TGTGCCAGCAGCGCTAGCGGGAGGGAGGAGACCCAGTACTTC
TRBJ2-1,TRBV3-1,many,NA,CASRGINEQFF,TGTGCCAGCAGAGGAATAAATGAGCAGTTCTTC
TRBJ2-1,TRBV12-3/TRBV12-4,NA,TRBD1,CASSFGQGAMVYEQFF,TGTGCCAGCAGTTTCGGACAGGGGGCGATGGTCTATGAGCAGTTCTTC
TRBJ1-4,TRBV6-1,NA,NA,CASSEPVMDEKLFF,TGTGCCAGCAGTGAGCCCGTTATGGATGAAAAACTGTTTTTT
TRBJ2-5,TRBV20-1,NA,TRBD2,CSAREGSGGEETQYF,TGCAGTGCTAGAGAAGGTAGCGGGGGGGAAGAGACCCAGTACTTC
TRBJ2-2,TRBV7-2,NA,NA,CASSPRGPPGELFF,TGTGCCAGCAGCCCCCGGGGGCCACCCGGGGAGCTGTTTTTT
TRBJ2-3,TRBV12-3/TRBV12-4,few,TRBD2,CASLGGETNADTQYF,TGTGCCAGCCTGGGGGGGGAGACTAACGCAGATACGCAGTATTTT
TRBJ1-1,TRBV12-3/TRBV12-4,NA,NA,CASSLGRDIVHGVAEAFF,TGTGCCAGCAGTTTGGGACGGGACATCGTGCACGGAGTCGCTGAAGCTTTCTTT
TRBJ2-5,TRBV7-6,few,TRBD1,CASSLRDRGRGAEETQYF,TGTGCCAGCAGCTTACGGGACAGGGGCCGGGGGGCCGAAGAGACCCAGTACTTC
TRBJ1-2,TRBV10-2,NA,NA,CASSEYGPGQRNYGYTF,TGCGCCAGCAGTGAGTACGGCCCGGGACAAAGGAACTATGGCTACACCTTC
TRBJ2-1,TRBV7-8,many,NA,CASHTRGMSGQSYNEQFF,TGTGCCAGCCACACCCGGGGAATGAGCGGGCAGTCCTACAATGAGCAGTTCTTC
TRBJ2-1,TRBV24-1,NA,NA,CATSDLRTFNEQFF,TGTGCCACCAGTGATTTAAGGACATTCAATGAGCAGTTCTTC
TRBJ1-1,TRBV4-1,NA,TRBD1,CASSHGTGTREAFF,TGCGCCAGCAGCCACGGGACAGGGACCCGGGAAGCTTTCTTT
TRBJ2-3,TRBV20-1,NA,TRBD1,CSASNRGKGTDTQYF,TGCAGTGCTTCGAACAGGGGAAAGGGGACAGATACGCAGTATTTT
TRBJ2-1,TRBV4-1,NA,NA,CASSQSQNNEQFF,TGCGCCAGCAGCCAAAGTCAGAACAATGAGCAGTTCTTC
TRBJ2-5,TRBV29-1,many,NA,CSVHEYGLQTQYF,TGCAGCGTTCACGAGTATGGTCTGCAGACCCAGTACTTC
TRBJ2-6,TRBV18,many,TRBD1,CASSPGTGASGANVLTF,TGTGCCAGCAGCCCCGGGACAGGGGCCTCTGGGGCCAACGTCCTGACTTTC
TRBJ2-1,TRBV2,NA,NA,CASRDGLSYEQFF,TGTGCCAGCCGGGACGGCCTCTCCTACGAGCAGTTCTTC
TRBJ2-3,TRBV3-1,NA,TRBD1,CASSPRGSDAQYF,TGTGCCAGCAGCCCCAGGGGGTCAGATGCGCAGTATTTT
TRBJ2-1,TRBV5-8,NA,TRBD2,CASSLWTSGSSSYNEEFF,TGTGCCAGCAGCTTGTGGACTAGCGGTTCGAGCTCCTACAATGAGGAGTTCTTC
TRBJ1-2,TRBV29-1,few,TRBD1,CSAEQGATGHTF,TGCAGCGCTGAACAGGGGGCGACTGGCCACACCTTC
TRBJ1-1,TRBV30,NA,TRBD1,CAWGQPGGWTEAFF,TGTGCCTGGGGGCAACCAGGGGGGTGGACTGAAGCTTTCTTT
TRBJ2-7,TRBV4-1,many,NA,CASSHPVGATYEQYF,TGCGCCAGCAGCCACCCGGTGGGGGCTACCTACGAGCAGTACTTC
TRBJ1-1,TRBV7-6,few,NA,CASSLASGSEAFF,TGTGCCAGCAGCTTAGCTTCCGGGTCTGAAGCTTTCTTT
TRBJ2-1,TRBV12-3/TRBV12-4,NA,TRBD2,CASRSGRGGNEQFF,TGTGCCAGCAGAAGCGGGAGAGGAGGCAATGAGCAGTTCTTC
TRBJ1-2,TRBV20-1,NA,NA,CSATWAYGYTF,TGCAGTGCTACATGGGCCTATGGCTACACCTTC
TRBJ2-2,TRBV12-3/TRBV12-4,NA,NA,CASRSWAGRGELFF,TGTGCCAGCAGGTCGTGGGCAGGGAGAGGGGAGCTGTTTTTT
TRBJ2-5,TRBV4-3,many,TRBD1,CASRGGEGETQYF,TGCGCCAGCCGAGGGGGCGAGGGAGAGACCCAGTACTTC
TRBJ1-2,TRBV6-6,NA,NA,CASKADRSYGYTF,TGTGCCAGCAAGGCAGACAGAAGTTATGGCTACACCTTC
TRBJ2-1,TRBV24-1,NA,NA,CATSAPPGREQFF,TGTGCCACCAGTGCCCCGCCAGGCCGTGAGCAGTTCTTC
TRBJ2-7,TRBV27,many,NA,CASASGEGEQYF,TGTGCCAGCGCCTCAGGGGAGGGCGAGCAGTACTTC
TRBJ2-1,TRBV5-5,NA,NA,CASSMAQESNEQFF,TGTGCCAGCAGCATGGCACAGGAGAGCAATGAGCAGTTCTTC
TRBJ2-4,TRBV7-3,NA,TRBD1,CASSTTGISQEIQYF,TGTGCCAGCAGTACGACAGGGATCTCCCAAGAGATCCAGTACTTC
TRBJ2-1,TRBV18,once,TRBD2,CASSPPGLAGVFNEQFF,TGTGCCAGCTCACCTCCTGGTCTAGCGGGAGTTTTTAATGAGCAGTTCTTC
TRBJ2-7,TRBV6-5,NA,NA,CASSYAGRDGTYEQYF,TGTGCCAGCAGTTACGCAGGCCGGGACGGCACCTACGAGCAGTACTTC
TRBJ2-5,TRBV20-1,NA,NA,CSASVLGGLETQYF,TGCAGTGCTAGCGTCTTGGGGGGGCTCGAGACCCAGTACTTC
TRBJ2-1,TRBV4-1,many,TRBD1,CASLSQFTGTGGDNEQFF,TGCGCCAGTCTTTCCCAATTTACCGGGACAGGGGGGGACAATGAGCAGTTCTTC
TRBJ1-2,TRBV28,NA,NA,CASSLRQPINYGYTF,TGTGCCAGCAGTTTAAGGCAGCCGATAAACTATGGCTACACCTTC
TRBJ1-2,TRBV7-2,NA,TRBD1,CASSYRQGVDYGYTF,TGTGCCAGCAGCTATCGACAGGGGGTGGACTATGGCTACACCTTC
TRBJ2-3,TRBV12-3/TRBV12-4,NA,TRBD2,CASRSGGANTQYF,TGTGCCAGCAGGAGCGGGGGGGCAAATACGCAGTATTTT